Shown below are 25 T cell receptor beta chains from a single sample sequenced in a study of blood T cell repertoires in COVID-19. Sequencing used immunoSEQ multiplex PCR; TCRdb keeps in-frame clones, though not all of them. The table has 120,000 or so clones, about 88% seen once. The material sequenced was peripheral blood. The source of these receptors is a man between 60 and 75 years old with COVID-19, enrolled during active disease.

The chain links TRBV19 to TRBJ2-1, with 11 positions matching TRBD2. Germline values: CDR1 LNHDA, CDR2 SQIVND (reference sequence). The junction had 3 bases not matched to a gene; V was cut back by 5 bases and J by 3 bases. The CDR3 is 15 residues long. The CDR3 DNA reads TGTGCCAGTAGTCTAGGGACTAGCGGCTACAATGAGCAGTTCTTC. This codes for CASSLGTSGYNEQFF.

CDR3 bases: TGTGCCAGCAGCTTATTAAGTGGGTCGGGGGACTATGGCTACACCTTC. Protein sequence: CASSLLSGSGDYGYTF. The chain combines TRBV7-9 with TRBJ1-2; a possible D gene is TRBD1 (5 bases). Trimming pared 2 bases from V and 3 bases from J, leaving 16 bases between. CDR1 and CDR2 from the germline V gene are SEHNR and FQNEAQ (reference sequence). CDR3 size: 16 residues.

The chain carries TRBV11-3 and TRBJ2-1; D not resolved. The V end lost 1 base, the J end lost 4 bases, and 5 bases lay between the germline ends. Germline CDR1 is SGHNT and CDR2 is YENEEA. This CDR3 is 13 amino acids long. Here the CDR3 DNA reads TGTGCCAGCAGCTTAGGCGATTACAATGAGCAGTTCTTC. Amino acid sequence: CASSLGDYNEQFF.

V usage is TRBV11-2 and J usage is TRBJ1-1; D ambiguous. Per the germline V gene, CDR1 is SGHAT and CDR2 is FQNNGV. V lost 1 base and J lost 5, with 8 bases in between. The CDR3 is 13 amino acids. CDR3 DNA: TGTGCCAGCAGCTTAGTTTCGGTAACTGAAGCTTTCTTT. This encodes CASSLVSVTEAFF.

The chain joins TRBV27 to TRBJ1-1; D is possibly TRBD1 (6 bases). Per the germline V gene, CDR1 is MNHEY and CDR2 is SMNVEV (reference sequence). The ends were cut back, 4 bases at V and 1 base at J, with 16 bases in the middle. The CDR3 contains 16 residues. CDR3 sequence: CASSSYHLQGNTEAFF. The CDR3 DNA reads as TGTGCCAGCAGTTCGTACCATTTACAGGGGAACACTGAAGCTTTCTTT.

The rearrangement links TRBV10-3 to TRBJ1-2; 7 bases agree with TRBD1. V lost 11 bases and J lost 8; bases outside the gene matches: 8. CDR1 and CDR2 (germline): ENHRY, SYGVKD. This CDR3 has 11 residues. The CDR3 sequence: CASTGEDGYTF. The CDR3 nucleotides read TGTGCCTCTACAGGGGAAGACGGCTACACCTTC.

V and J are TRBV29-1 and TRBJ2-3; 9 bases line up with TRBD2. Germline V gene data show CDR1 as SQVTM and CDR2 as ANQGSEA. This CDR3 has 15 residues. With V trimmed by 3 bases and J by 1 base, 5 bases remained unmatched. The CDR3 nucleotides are TGCAGCGTTGATAGAGCGGGAGGCCGCACAGATACGCAGTATTTT. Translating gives CSVDRAGGRTDTQYF.

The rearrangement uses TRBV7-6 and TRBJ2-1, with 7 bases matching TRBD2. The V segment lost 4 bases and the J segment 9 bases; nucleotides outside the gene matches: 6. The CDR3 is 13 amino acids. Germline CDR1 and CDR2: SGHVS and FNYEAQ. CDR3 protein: CASSSRTSAEQFF. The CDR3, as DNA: TGTGCCAGCAGCTCCCGAACTAGCGCTGAGCAGTTCTTC.

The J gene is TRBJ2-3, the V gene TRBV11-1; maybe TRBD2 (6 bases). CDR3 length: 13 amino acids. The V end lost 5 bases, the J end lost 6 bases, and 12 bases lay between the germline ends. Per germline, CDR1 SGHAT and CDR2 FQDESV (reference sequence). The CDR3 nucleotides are TGTGCCAGCAGCATGCCTAGCGCTGATACGCAGTATTTT. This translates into CASSMPSADTQYF. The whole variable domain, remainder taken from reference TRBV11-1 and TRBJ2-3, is EAEVAQSPRYKITEKSQAVAFWCDPISGHATLYWYRQILGQGPELLVQFQDESVVDDSQLPKDRFSAERLKGVDSTLKIQPAELGDSAMYLCASSMPSADTQYFGPGTRLTVL.

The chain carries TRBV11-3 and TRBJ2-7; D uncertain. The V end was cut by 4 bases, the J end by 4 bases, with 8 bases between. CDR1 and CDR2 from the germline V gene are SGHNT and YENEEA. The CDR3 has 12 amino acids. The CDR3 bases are TGTGCCAGCAGCTCAGACGTGTACGAGCAGTACTTC. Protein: CASSSDVYEQYF.

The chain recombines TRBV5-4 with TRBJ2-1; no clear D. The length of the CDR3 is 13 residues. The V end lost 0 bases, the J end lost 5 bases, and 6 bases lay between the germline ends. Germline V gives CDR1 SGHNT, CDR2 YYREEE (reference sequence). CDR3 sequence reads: CASSLGANNEQFF. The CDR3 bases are TGTGCCAGCAGCTTGGGAGCTAACAATGAGCAGTTCTTC.

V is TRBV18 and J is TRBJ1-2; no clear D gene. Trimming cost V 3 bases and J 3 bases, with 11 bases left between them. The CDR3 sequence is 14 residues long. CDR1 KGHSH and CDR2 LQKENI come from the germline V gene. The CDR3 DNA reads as TGTGCCAGCTCACCGACGGCTCGGGACTATGGCTACACCTTC. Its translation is CASSPTARDYGYTF.

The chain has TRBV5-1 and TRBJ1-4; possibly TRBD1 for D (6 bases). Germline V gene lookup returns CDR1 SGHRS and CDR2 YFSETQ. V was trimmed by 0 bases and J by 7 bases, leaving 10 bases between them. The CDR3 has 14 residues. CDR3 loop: CASSLVGGLEKLFF. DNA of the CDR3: TGCGCCAGCAGCTTGGTTGGGGGCCTTGAAAAACTGTTTTTT.

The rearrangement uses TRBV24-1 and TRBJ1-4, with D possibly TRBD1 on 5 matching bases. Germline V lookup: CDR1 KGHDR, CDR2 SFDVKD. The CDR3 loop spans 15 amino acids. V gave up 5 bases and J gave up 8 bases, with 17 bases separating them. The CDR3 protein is CATSAPDRGFEKLFF. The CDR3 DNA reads TGTGCCACCAGTGCTCCGGACCGGGGGTTCGAAAAACTGTTTTTT.

Here the CDR3 reads CASSPSGTGGSEKLFF. The DNA of the CDR3 is TGTGCCAGCAGCCCCTCCGGGACAGGGGGTTCGGAAAAACTGTTTTTT. The genes are TRBV27 and TRBJ1-4; TRBD1 matches 11 bases. Germline V gene data show CDR1 as MNHEY and CDR2 as SMNVEV (reference sequence). The junction had 11 bases not matched to a gene; V was cut back by 6 bases and J by 8 bases. This CDR3 has 16 residues.

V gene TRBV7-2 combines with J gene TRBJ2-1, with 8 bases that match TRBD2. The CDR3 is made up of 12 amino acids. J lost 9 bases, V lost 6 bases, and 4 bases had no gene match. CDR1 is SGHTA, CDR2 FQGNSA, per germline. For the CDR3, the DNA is TGTGCCAGCAGGTATAGCGGGACTGAGCAGTTCTTC. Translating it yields CASRYSGTEQFF.

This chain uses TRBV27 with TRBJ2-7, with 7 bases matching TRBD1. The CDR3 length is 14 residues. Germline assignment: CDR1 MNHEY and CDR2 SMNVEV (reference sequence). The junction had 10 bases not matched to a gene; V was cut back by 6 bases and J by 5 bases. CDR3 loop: CASSLQGSVNEQYF. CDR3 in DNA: TGTGCCAGCAGCCTACAGGGGTCCGTCAACGAGCAGTACTTC.

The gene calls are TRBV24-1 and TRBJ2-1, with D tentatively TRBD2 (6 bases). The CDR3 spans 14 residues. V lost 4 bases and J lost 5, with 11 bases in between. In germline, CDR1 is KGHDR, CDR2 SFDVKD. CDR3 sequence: CATSDPGAHNEQFF. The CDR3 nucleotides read TGTGCCACCAGTGACCCGGGAGCCCACAATGAGCAGTTCTTC.

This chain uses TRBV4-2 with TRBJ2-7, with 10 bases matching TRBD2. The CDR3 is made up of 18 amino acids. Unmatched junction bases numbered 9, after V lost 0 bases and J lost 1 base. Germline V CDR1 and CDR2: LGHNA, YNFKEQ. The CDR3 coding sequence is TGTGCCAGCAGCCAAGAAAGCAACAAGCGGGAGGGGTCCTACGAGCAGTACTTC. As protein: CASSQESNKREGSYEQYF.

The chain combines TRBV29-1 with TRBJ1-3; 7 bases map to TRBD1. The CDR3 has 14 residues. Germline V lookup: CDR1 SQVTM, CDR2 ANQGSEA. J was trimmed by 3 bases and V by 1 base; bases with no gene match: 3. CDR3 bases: TGCAGCGTTGAAGCAGGGGGAGATGGAAACACCATATATTTT. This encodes CSVEAGGDGNTIYF.

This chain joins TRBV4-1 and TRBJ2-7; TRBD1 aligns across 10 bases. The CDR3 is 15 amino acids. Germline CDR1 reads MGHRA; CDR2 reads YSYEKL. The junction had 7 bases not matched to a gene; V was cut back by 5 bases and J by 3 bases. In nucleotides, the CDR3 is TGCGCCAGCAGCAATATCCGGGACAGGGGCTACGAGCAGTACTTC. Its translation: CASSNIRDRGYEQYF.

The chain's CDR3 is CAISDRNGYEQYF. CDR3 coding DNA: TGTGCCATCAGCGACAGGAATGGCTACGAGCAGTACTTC. V usage is TRBV10-3 and J usage is TRBJ2-7; tentative D call: TRBD1 (6 bases). In germline, CDR1 is ENHRY, CDR2 SYGVKD. The CDR3 has 13 residues. Trimming removed 6 bases from V and 3 bases from J, with 12 bases in between.

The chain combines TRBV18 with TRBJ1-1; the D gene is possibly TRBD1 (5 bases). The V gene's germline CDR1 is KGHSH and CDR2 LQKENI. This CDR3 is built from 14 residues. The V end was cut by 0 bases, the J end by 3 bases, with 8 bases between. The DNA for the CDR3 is TGTGCCAGCTCACCACCGGAGGGGTACACTGAAGCTTTCTTT. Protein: CASSPPEGYTEAFF.

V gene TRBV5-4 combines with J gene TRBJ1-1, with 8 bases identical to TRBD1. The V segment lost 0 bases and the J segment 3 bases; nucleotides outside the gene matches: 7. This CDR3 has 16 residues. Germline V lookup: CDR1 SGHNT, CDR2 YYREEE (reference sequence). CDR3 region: CASSLVQGAYDTEAFF. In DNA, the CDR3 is TGTGCCAGCAGCTTGGTGCAGGGGGCTTACGACACTGAAGCTTTCTTT.

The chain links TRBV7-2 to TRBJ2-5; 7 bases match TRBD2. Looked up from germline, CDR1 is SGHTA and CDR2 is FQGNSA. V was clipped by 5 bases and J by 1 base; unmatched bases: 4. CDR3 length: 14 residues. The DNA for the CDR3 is TGTGCCAGCAGCACTTCTAGCGGCCAAGAGACCCAGTACTTC. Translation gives CASSTSSGQETQYF.